This passage covers 29 T cell receptor beta chains from one sample sequenced in a study of CD8 T cells in Susac syndrome. Random-hexamer reverse transcription was applied to about 0.5 to 1 ug RNA. TCRdb called the immunoSEQ multiplex PCR reads again in MiXCR, with one record for every CDR3 protein. Among 100,000 or so distinct CDR3 sequences listed, over 90% were seen once. Sequenced material: CD4+ T cells from PBMCs. The receptors stem from a human donor in good health.

This chain links TRBV20-1 with TRBJ2-1; D ambiguous. The CDR3 is made up of 11 amino acids. V lost 6 bases to trimming and J lost 5 bases, with 8 bases between them. Germline V CDR1 and CDR2: DFQATT, SNEGSKA (reference sequence). The CDR3 loop reads CSARYDNEQFF. The CDR3 nucleotides read TGCAGTGCCCGCTACGACAATGAGCAGTTCTTC.

The rearrangement joins TRBV3-1 to TRBJ1-3; 8 bases are a match to TRBD1. Trimming removed 2 bases from V and 7 bases from J; junction bases left unmatched: 7. Per germline, CDR1 LGHDT and CDR2 YNNKEL (reference sequence). There are 15 residues in the CDR3. CDR3 DNA sequence: TGTGCCAGCAGCCAAATTCGAACAGGGGGGAACACCATATATTTT. This codes for CASSQIRTGGNTIYF.

The gene calls are TRBV3-1 and TRBJ1-5; D possibly corresponds to TRBD1 (5 bases). The CDR3 is 16 residues long. V shed 3 bases and J shed 3 bases, with 15 bases lying between them. The germline V gene encodes CDR1 LGHDT and CDR2 YNNKEL (reference sequence). The CDR3 region is CASSQGRGSFNQPQHF. The DNA of the CDR3 is TGTGCCAGCAGCCAGGGAAGGGGATCCTTCAATCAGCCCCAGCATTTT. The full variable domain, in which reference TRBV3-1 and TRBJ1-5 provide the parts outside the CDR3, is DTAVSQTPKYLVTQMGNDKSIKCEQNLGHDTMYWYKQDSKKFLKIMFSYNNKELIINETVPNRFSPKSPDKAHLNLHINSLELGDSAVYFCASSQGRGSFNQPQHFGDGTRLSIL.

This clonotype was counted a few times. The V call is TRBV14, the J call TRBJ2-1; tentative D call: TRBD2 (6 bases). The V gene lost 5 bases and the J gene lost 4 bases, with 12 bases spanning the gap. Germline V gives CDR1 SGHDN, CDR2 FVKESK. The CDR3 consists of 14 residues. CDR3 sequence (DNA): TGTGCCAGCAGCTTTCGGGAGTCGTACAATGAGCAGTTCTTC. Encoded protein: CASSFRESYNEQFF. Full variable domain (missing parts from reference TRBV14 and TRBJ2-1): EAGVTQFPSHSVIEKGQTVTLRCDPISGHDNLYWYRRVMGKEIKFLLHFVKESKQDESGMPNNRFLAERTGGTYSTLKVQPAELEDSGVYFCASSFRESYNEQFFGPGTRLTVL.

The genes are TRBV14 and TRBJ2-1; TRBD2 matches at 7 bases. With 1 base clipped from V and 8 bases from J, the junction kept 14 bases outside the gene matches. The CDR3 consists of 17 residues. Germline-derived CDR1 and CDR2 are SGHDN and FVKESK. CDR3 nucleotide sequence: TGTGCCAGCAGCCAAGGGGTAGCGGGTAAACGTTTAGATGAGCAGTTCTTC. Translated, it gives CASSQGVAGKRLDEQFF.

The chain couples TRBV10-3 to TRBJ2-5, with 9 bases lining up with TRBD2. In germline, CDR1 is ENHRY, CDR2 SYGVKD. After removal of 5 bases from V and 1 base from J, the junction contained 5 bases not matched to a gene. The CDR3 extends over 15 amino acids. CDR3 sequence reads: CAISWSSGGQETQYF. The CDR3 DNA reads TGTGCCATCAGTTGGAGTAGCGGGGGCCAAGAGACCCAGTACTTC.

The chain carries TRBV4-1 and TRBJ2-6, with unresolved D. The CDR3 is 16 residues long. V gave up 3 bases and J gave up 0 bases, with 9 bases separating them. Germline CDR1 reads MGHRA; CDR2 reads YSYEKL. The CDR3 region is CASSHYENSGANVLTF. DNA of the CDR3: TGCGCCAGCAGCCATTATGAAAACTCTGGGGCCAACGTCCTGACTTTC.

J is TRBJ2-6 and V is TRBV5-5; D is uncertain. The germline V and J ends were trimmed by 3 bases and 1 base, with 5 bases remaining between them. The CDR3 runs to 14 residues. Germline-derived CDR1 and CDR2 are SGHKS and YYEKEE (reference sequence). CDR3 coding DNA: TGTGCCAGCAGCTCGGGTTCTGGGGCCAACGTCCTGACTTTC. It translates to CASSSGSGANVLTF. The full variable domain, with the rest looked up from reference TRBV5-5 and TRBJ2-6, is DAGVTQSPTHLIKTRGQQVTLRCSPISGHKSVSWYQQVLGQGPQFIFQYYEKEERGRGNFPDRFSARQFPNYSSELNVNALLLGDSALYLCASSSGSGANVLTFGAGSRLTVL.

V is TRBV29-1 and J is TRBJ2-5; D is perhaps TRBD1 (5 bases). V lost 3 bases and J 4 bases, leaving 15 bases between the germline ends. The CDR3 totals 14 residues. Germline values: CDR1 SQVTM, CDR2 ANQGSEA. CDR3 sequence (DNA): TGCAGCGTTGACGGAGTGACAGAGTCAGAGACCCAGTACTTC. Amino acids: CSVDGVTESETQYF. Based on the CDR3 plus reference TRBV29-1 and TRBJ2-5, the full variable domain is SAVISQKPSRDICQRGTSLTIQCQVDSQVTMMFWYRQQPGQSLTLIATANQGSEATYESGFVIDKFPISRPNLTFSTLTVSNMSPEDSSIYLCSVDGVTESETQYFGPGTRLLVL.

The chain uses TRBV6-2 or TRBV6-3 and TRBJ1-1, with 7 bases matching TRBD1. Germline loops: CDR1 MNHEY, CDR2 SVGEGT. The CDR3 extends over 16 amino acids. After removal of 5 bases from V and 11 bases from J, the junction contained 20 bases not matched to a gene. CDR3 nucleotide sequence: TGTGCCAGCAGTAACGGGGGACAGTTCACCCGGCAGCGGGCTTTCTTT. Translation gives CASSNGGQFTRQRAFF.

The chain uses TRBV12-3 or TRBV12-4 and TRBJ1-2, with a tentative D call TRBD1 (6 bases). V was clipped by 7 bases and J by 3 bases, with 12 bases between them. The CDR3 loop spans 13 amino acids. CDR3 DNA sequence: TGTGCCAGCACCACGGACAGTTACTATGGCTACACCTTC. This sequence encodes CASTTDSYYGYTF.

The rearrangement uses TRBV4-3 and TRBJ1-1; D gene uncertain. V dropped 4 bases and J dropped 1 base, with 10 bases sitting between them. Germline loops: CDR1 LGHNA, CDR2 YSLEER. The CDR3 is 14 residues long. The CDR3: CASSLEQANTEAFF. The CDR3 DNA reads TGCGCCAGCAGCCTCGAACAAGCGAACACTGAAGCTTTCTTT.

V and J are TRBV7-2 and TRBJ2-5; D is unclear. Germline CDR1 reads SGHTA; CDR2 reads FQGNSA. The CDR3 is 15 amino acids. The V and J ends lost 1 base and 2 bases respectively, with 11 bases between them. The CDR3 DNA follows: TGTGCCAGCAGCTTAGGAACACCCGCTCAAGAGACCCAGTACTTC. Translating it yields CASSLGTPAQETQYF.

The chain joins TRBV6-5 to TRBJ2-1; possibly TRBD1 for D (5 bases). V was pared by 0 bases and J by 3 bases, with 12 bases between. The V gene's germline CDR1 is MNHEY and CDR2 SVGAGI. This CDR3 has 16 residues. The CDR3: CASSYSAGQIYNEQFF. In DNA form, the CDR3 reads TGTGCCAGCAGTTACTCGGCCGGACAAATCTACAATGAGCAGTTCTTC.

The chain carries TRBV4-1 and TRBJ2-3; TRBD2 matches at 7 bases. The length of the CDR3 is 16 residues. Germline V gene lookup returns CDR1 MGHRA and CDR2 YSYEKL. The trim removed 1 base at V and 4 bases at J, leaving 8 bases unmatched. CDR3 sequence reads: CASSQAQARGSDTQYF. Here the CDR3 DNA reads TGCGCCAGCAGCCAAGCCCAAGCGCGGGGGTCAGATACGCAGTATTTT.

Concerning this clonotype: One end of the junction varies from germline; a read error may be responsible. The rearrangement joins TRBV11-2 to TRBJ1-2; D is unresolved. The CDR3 contains 10 residues. Germline CDR1 SGHAT, CDR2 FQNNGV. The chain's CDR3 is CASSADFKYF. The CDR3 DNA follows: TGTGCCAGCAGCGCAGATTTCAAATACTTC.

V and J are TRBV25-1 and TRBJ1-1; the D is unclear. From germline, CDR1 is MGHDK and CDR2 SYGVNS. Between the trimmed V and J ends, which lost 2 bases and 1 base, there was a span of 2 bases. The CDR3 covers 12 residues. The CDR3 sequence: CASSEGNTEAFF. The CDR3 nucleotides are TGTGCCAGCAGTGAAGGGAACACTGAAGCTTTCTTT.

The V gene is TRBV5-6, the J gene TRBJ2-5, with D unclear. The V end lost 2 bases, the J end lost 0 bases, and 5 bases lay between the germline ends. Germline V gives CDR1 SGHDT, CDR2 YYEEEE. The CDR3 runs 13 residues. DNA for the CDR3: TGTGCCAGCAGCTTTTTAAACCAAGAGACCCAGTACTTC. Encoded protein: CASSFLNQETQYF.

The chain is built from TRBV7-3 and TRBJ2-7; no firm D call. Looked up from germline, CDR1 is SGHTA and CDR2 is FQGTGA. The CDR3 has 11 amino acids. The V and J ends lost 5 bases and 7 bases respectively, with 9 bases between them. CDR3: CASSHGREQYF. The CDR3 DNA reads TGTGCCAGCAGCCATGGAAGGGAGCAGTACTTC.

In its sample, this clonotype was seen once. This rearrangement joins TRBV29-1 to TRBJ1-1, with D perhaps matching TRBD1 (5 bases). Germline CDR1 and CDR2: SQVTM and ANQGSEA. V lost 6 bases and J lost 8, with 10 bases in between. The CDR3 contains 10 residues. CDR3 protein: CSVPEGEAFF. DNA for the CDR3: TGCAGCGTCCCTGAGGGGGAAGCTTTCTTT.

This chain uses TRBV2 with TRBJ2-5; 12 nucleotides line up with TRBD2. The CDR3 has 16 residues. Germline loops: CDR1 SNHLY, CDR2 FYNNEI. Unmatched junction bases numbered 5, after V lost 4 bases and J lost 2 bases. In nucleotides, the CDR3 is TGTGCCAGCAGTGTCAGACTAGCGGGGGCTCAAGAGACCCAGTACTTC. It is translated as CASSVRLAGAQETQYF.

The rearrangement joins TRBV7-2 to TRBJ1-4; D perhaps matches TRBD1 (6 bases). Germline V CDR1 and CDR2: SGHTA, FQGNSA. Trimming stripped 3 bases from V and 0 bases from J, with 8 bases between. The CDR3 runs 15 residues. In DNA form, the CDR3 reads TGTGCCAGCAGCTTTAAGGGGGCAACTAATGAAAAACTGTTTTTT. This encodes CASSFKGATNEKLFF. Full variable domain (missing parts from reference TRBV7-2 and TRBJ1-4): GAGVSQSPSNKVTEKGKDVELRCDPISGHTALYWYRQSLGQGLEFLIYFQGNSAPDKSGLPSDRFSAERTGGSVSTLTIQRTQQEDSAVYLCASSFKGATNEKLFFGSGTQLSVL.

This chain connects TRBV21-1 to TRBJ2-7; the table calls TRBD2, which could not be checked here. TRBV21-1 constitutes a pseudogene. This CDR3 is built from 15 residues. This CDR3 is CASSEGGTCWDEQYF. CDR3 coding DNA: TGTGCCAGCAGCGAGGGGGGGACTTGCTGGGATGAGCAGTACTTC.

This chain joins TRBV20-1 and TRBJ1-5; no clear D. The CDR3 spans 15 residues. Germline V gene sequence: CDR1 DFQATT, CDR2 SNEGSKA (reference sequence). V lost 6 bases to trimming and J lost 4 bases, with 19 bases between them. CDR3 DNA sequence: TGCAGTGCCACCGCAAGGGAGCATAAAAATCAGCCCCAGCATTTT. Protein sequence: CSATAREHKNQPQHF.

The rearrangement links TRBV5-1 to TRBJ2-2, with 8 bases lining up with TRBD1. In germline, CDR1 is SGHRS, CDR2 YFSETQ. J was trimmed by 6 bases and V by 0 bases; bases with no gene match: 7. The CDR3 spans 16 residues. The DNA for the CDR3 is TGCGCCAGCAGCTTGGATCCAGGGGGCAGGTCCGGGGAGCTGTTTTTT. As protein: CASSLDPGGRSGELFF.

V is TRBV10-3 and J is TRBJ1-2; the D is unclear. Germline V gene lookup returns CDR1 ENHRY and CDR2 SYGVKD. V shed 4 bases and J shed 3 bases, with 9 bases lying between them. This CDR3 region has 13 residues. CDR3 loop: CAISADGDYGYTF. Here the CDR3 DNA reads TGTGCCATCAGTGCCGACGGTGACTATGGCTACACCTTC.

This chain joins TRBV19 and TRBJ1-1; D remains unclear. The CDR3 sequence is 15 residues long. The germline CDR1 and CDR2 sequences are LNHDA and SQIVND (reference sequence). V lost 3 bases and J 0 bases, leaving 11 bases between the germline ends. The CDR3 DNA reads TGTGCCAGTAGTATCCCACAGAGCATGAACACTGAAGCTTTCTTT. Protein sequence: CASSIPQSMNTEAFF.

The rearrangement joins TRBV4-3 to TRBJ1-4; no definite D call. Trimming stripped 0 bases from V and 0 bases from J, with 20 bases between. Germline CDR1 and CDR2: LGHNA and YSLEER. The CDR3 runs 20 residues. The CDR3, as DNA: TGCGCCAGCAGCCAAGAATCTTACGGCGGCAGCTCTGCAACTAATGAAAAACTGTTTTTT. Amino acid sequence: CASSQESYGGSSATNEKLFF.

The rearrangement joins TRBV4-2 to TRBJ2-5, with 9 bases matching TRBD2. The germline V gene encodes CDR1 LGHNA and CDR2 YNFKEQ. After removal of 4 bases from V and 6 bases from J, the junction contained 15 bases not matched to a gene. The CDR3 has 17 residues. The DNA of the CDR3 is TGTGCCAGCAGCCGTGGGGCGGGGGGGGGCCTCGCGAAGACCCAGTACTTC. This encodes CASSRGAGGGLAKTQYF.